The rows below give T cell receptor beta chains drawn from one sample of a study of CD8+ T cells in alopecia areata. Using immunoSEQ multiplex PCR, the repertoire was profiled, and TCRdb retains in-frame clones only, with some absent. Here the sample spans about 160,000 clones, 50% to 70% being singletons. The sequencing used CD4+ T cells sorted from blood, collected at week 4, from a patient treated with tofacitinib. All receptors come from a human donor with alopecia areata. Both conserved end residues are part of each CDR3. Each record gives: V gene, clone size, CDR3 length, D gene, J gene, CDR3 protein, CDR3 DNA. The D gene is left open where the match is weak. The size of a clone is reported for some rows only, either as once, few or many, or as a class for expanded clones.

v_call: TRBV5-1; clone_size: NA; cdr3_length: 19; d_call: TRBD2; j_call: TRBJ2-7; cdr3_aa: CASSLRRLAGGSLPYEQYF; cdr3_nt: TGCGCCAGCAGCTTGAGGCGACTAGCGGGGGGATCTTTGCCCTACGAGCAGTACTTC
v_call: TRBV15; clone_size: few; cdr3_length: 16; d_call: TRBD1; j_call: TRBJ1-6; cdr3_aa: CATSRLQGAYNSPLHF; cdr3_nt: TGTGCCACCAGCAGACTGCAGGGGGCCTATAATTCACCCCTCCACTTT
v_call: TRBV5-1; clone_size: few; cdr3_length: 15; d_call: NA; j_call: TRBJ1-4; cdr3_aa: CASSRGRITNEKLFF; cdr3_nt: TGCGCCAGCAGCAGAGGACGGATAACTAATGAAAAACTGTTTTTT
v_call: TRBV4-3; clone_size: NA; cdr3_length: 14; d_call: NA; j_call: TRBJ1-1; cdr3_aa: CASSQGRVNTEAFF; cdr3_nt: TGCGCCAGCAGCCAAGGCAGGGTGAACACTGAAGCTTTCTTT
v_call: TRBV7-2; clone_size: NA; cdr3_length: 14; d_call: NA; j_call: TRBJ2-2; cdr3_aa: CASSLARNTGELFF; cdr3_nt: TGTGCCAGCAGCTTAGCGAGGAACACCGGGGAGCTGTTTTTT
v_call: TRBV6-5; clone_size: NA; cdr3_length: 13; d_call: NA; j_call: TRBJ2-5; cdr3_aa: CASSLWNQETQYF; cdr3_nt: TGTGCCAGCAGTTTGTGGAACCAAGAGACCCAGTACTTC
v_call: TRBV4-1; clone_size: NA; cdr3_length: 14; d_call: NA; j_call: TRBJ1-5; cdr3_aa: CASSQVVGVEPQHF; cdr3_nt: TGCGCCAGCAGCCAAGTGGTGGGGGTTGAGCCCCAGCATTTT
v_call: TRBV20-1; clone_size: NA; cdr3_length: 11; d_call: NA; j_call: TRBJ1-2; cdr3_aa: CSAGQVDGYTF; cdr3_nt: TGCAGTGCTGGCCAGGTTGATGGCTACACCTTC
v_call: TRBV7-9; clone_size: NA; cdr3_length: 14; d_call: NA; j_call: TRBJ2-5; cdr3_aa: CASSLTGYQETQYF; cdr3_nt: TGTGCCAGCAGCTTAACAGGGTACCAAGAGACCCAGTACTTC
v_call: TRBV4-2; clone_size: NA; cdr3_length: 15; d_call: NA; j_call: TRBJ2-3; cdr3_aa: CASSSLETSTDTQYF; cdr3_nt: TGTGCCAGCAGCTCCTTAGAGACTAGCACAGATACGCAGTATTTT
v_call: TRBV30; clone_size: NA; cdr3_length: 11; d_call: NA; j_call: TRBJ2-1; cdr3_aa: CAWEPYNEQFF; cdr3_nt: TGTGCCTGGGAGCCCTACAATGAGCAGTTCTTC
v_call: TRBV25-1; clone_size: NA; cdr3_length: 15; d_call: NA; j_call: TRBJ1-6; cdr3_aa: CASSDSDTYNSPLHF; cdr3_nt: TGTGCCAGCAGTGACTCGGACACCTATAATTCACCCCTCCACTTT
v_call: TRBV5-4; clone_size: few; cdr3_length: 15; d_call: NA; j_call: TRBJ1-6; cdr3_aa: CASSLFRGDNSPLHF; cdr3_nt: TGTGCCAGCAGCTTGTTTCGGGGGGATAATTCACCCCTCCACTTT
v_call: TRBV25-1; clone_size: NA; cdr3_length: 14; d_call: TRBD1; j_call: TRBJ1-2; cdr3_aa: CASKSGTGHYGYTF; cdr3_nt: TGTGCCAGCAAGTCCGGGACAGGGCATTATGGCTACACCTTC
v_call: TRBV29-1; clone_size: few; cdr3_length: 15; d_call: TRBD1; j_call: TRBJ2-2; cdr3_aa: CSVEPGQGTTGELFF; cdr3_nt: TGCAGCGTTGAACCGGGACAGGGAACTACCGGGGAGCTGTTTTTT
v_call: TRBV29-1; clone_size: NA; cdr3_length: 10; d_call: NA; j_call: TRBJ1-1; cdr3_aa: CSAQNTEAFF; cdr3_nt: TGCAGCGCCCAAAACACTGAAGCTTTCTTT
v_call: TRBV4-2; clone_size: NA; cdr3_length: 16; d_call: TRBD2; j_call: TRBJ2-7; cdr3_aa: CASSQEASGGFYEQYF; cdr3_nt: TGTGCCAGCAGCCAAGAGGCTAGCGGGGGGTTCTACGAGCAGTACTTC
v_call: TRBV27; clone_size: NA; cdr3_length: 13; d_call: NA; j_call: TRBJ1-5; cdr3_aa: CASSLNGNQPQHF; cdr3_nt: TGTGCCAGCAGTTTAAATGGCAATCAGCCCCAGCATTTT
v_call: TRBV4-3; clone_size: NA; cdr3_length: 13; d_call: NA; j_call: TRBJ2-5; cdr3_aa: CASSQLIQETQYF; cdr3_nt: TGCGCCAGCAGCCAACTCATACAAGAGACCCAGTACTTC
v_call: TRBV7-3; clone_size: NA; cdr3_length: 14; d_call: NA; j_call: TRBJ2-7; cdr3_aa: CASSVGLSGDEQYF; cdr3_nt: TGTGCCAGCAGCGTCGGACTGTCCGGGGACGAGCAGTACTTC
v_call: TRBV10-3; clone_size: NA; cdr3_length: 16; d_call: TRBD1; j_call: TRBJ1-4; cdr3_aa: CAISLGTGVGDEKLFF; cdr3_nt: TGTGCCATCAGCCTCGGGACAGGGGTTGGGGATGAAAAACTGTTTTTT
v_call: TRBV10-3; clone_size: NA; cdr3_length: 13; d_call: NA; j_call: TRBJ1-2; cdr3_aa: CAIGQDANYGYTF; cdr3_nt: TGTGCCATCGGGCAGGACGCTAACTATGGCTACACCTTC
v_call: TRBV7-9; clone_size: NA; cdr3_length: 15; d_call: NA; j_call: TRBJ2-3; cdr3_aa: CASSHPTGVTDTQYF; cdr3_nt: TGTGCCAGCAGCCATCCCACCGGGGTCACAGATACGCAGTATTTT
v_call: TRBV29-1; clone_size: NA; cdr3_length: 13; d_call: TRBD2; j_call: TRBJ2-5; cdr3_aa: CSSHGRGAETQYF; cdr3_nt: TGCAGCTCACATGGGAGGGGCGCAGAGACCCAGTACTTC
v_call: TRBV10-3; clone_size: NA; cdr3_length: 15; d_call: NA; j_call: TRBJ1-6; cdr3_aa: CATTPGGSYNSPLHF; cdr3_nt: TGTGCCACCACCCCCGGAGGCTCCTATAATTCACCCCTCCACTTT
v_call: TRBV30; clone_size: NA; cdr3_length: 13; d_call: TRBD1; j_call: TRBJ2-7; cdr3_aa: CAWSRTGLYEQYF; cdr3_nt: TGTGCCTGGAGTCGGACAGGCCTCTACGAGCAGTACTTC
v_call: TRBV29-1; clone_size: NA; cdr3_length: 13; d_call: NA; j_call: TRBJ1-4; cdr3_aa: CSVTGPTNEKLFF; cdr3_nt: TGCAGCGTCACAGGGCCAACTAATGAAAAACTGTTTTTT
v_call: TRBV29-1; clone_size: few; cdr3_length: 11; d_call: NA; j_call: TRBJ2-7; cdr3_aa: CSVERGNEQYF; cdr3_nt: TGCAGCGTTGAAAGGGGAAACGAGCAGTACTTC
v_call: TRBV6-6; clone_size: NA; cdr3_length: 14; d_call: TRBD2; j_call: TRBJ2-7; cdr3_aa: CASSSTSGGYEQYF; cdr3_nt: TGTGCCAGCAGTTCGACTAGCGGGGGATACGAGCAGTACTTC
v_call: TRBV2; clone_size: NA; cdr3_length: 13; d_call: TRBD1; j_call: TRBJ1-2; cdr3_aa: CASSPRDRVGYTF; cdr3_nt: TGTGCCAGCAGTCCCCGGGACAGGGTGGGCTACACCTTC
v_call: TRBV19; clone_size: NA; cdr3_length: 15; d_call: TRBD2; j_call: TRBJ2-5; cdr3_aa: CASSIGLAGEETQYF; cdr3_nt: TGTGCCAGTAGTATTGGACTAGCAGGGGAAGAGACCCAGTACTTC
v_call: TRBV7-3; clone_size: NA; cdr3_length: 15; d_call: NA; j_call: TRBJ2-2; cdr3_aa: CASSLALTYTGELFF; cdr3_nt: TGTGCCAGCAGCTTAGCCTTAACATACACCGGGGAGCTGTTTTTT
v_call: TRBV7-9; clone_size: NA; cdr3_length: 13; d_call: NA; j_call: TRBJ2-7; cdr3_aa: CANSLGHSYEQYF; cdr3_nt: TGTGCCAACAGCTTGGGACACAGTTACGAGCAGTACTTC
v_call: TRBV23-1; clone_size: NA; cdr3_length: 13; d_call: NA; j_call: TRBJ2-4; cdr3_aa: CASTLRAKNIQYF; cdr3_nt: TGCGCCAGCACTCTAAGAGCCAAAAACATTCAGTACTTC
v_call: TRBV30; clone_size: NA; cdr3_length: 17; d_call: NA; j_call: TRBJ2-5; cdr3_aa: CAWSVHRSLLFKETQYF; cdr3_nt: TGTGCCTGGAGTGTACATAGGAGTCTCCTGTTCAAAGAGACCCAGTACTTC
v_call: TRBV5-6; clone_size: NA; cdr3_length: 14; d_call: NA; j_call: TRBJ2-6; cdr3_aa: CASSWRTGANVLTF; cdr3_nt: TGTGCCAGCAGCTGGAGGACTGGGGCCAACGTCCTGACTTTC
v_call: TRBV5-6; clone_size: NA; cdr3_length: 14; d_call: NA; j_call: TRBJ2-2; cdr3_aa: CASSRRWSTGELFF; cdr3_nt: TGTGCCAGCAGCCGAAGGTGGAGCACCGGGGAGCTGTTTTTT
v_call: TRBV2; clone_size: NA; cdr3_length: 13; d_call: NA; j_call: TRBJ2-5; cdr3_aa: CASSGVTQETQYF; cdr3_nt: TGTGCCAGCAGTGGGGTAACCCAAGAGACCCAGTACTTC
v_call: TRBV4-1; clone_size: NA; cdr3_length: 13; d_call: NA; j_call: TRBJ2-2; cdr3_aa: CASSQDPLGELFF; cdr3_nt: TGCGCCAGCAGCCAAGATCCCCTAGGGGAGCTGTTTTTT
v_call: TRBV9; clone_size: NA; cdr3_length: 14; d_call: TRBD2; j_call: TRBJ2-1; cdr3_aa: CASSVTSGGSEQFF; cdr3_nt: TGTGCCAGCAGCGTGACTAGCGGGGGGAGTGAGCAGTTCTTC
v_call: TRBV30; clone_size: once; cdr3_length: 12; d_call: NA; j_call: TRBJ1-1; cdr3_aa: CAWIRGGAEAFF; cdr3_nt: TGTGCCTGGATACGAGGAGGTGCTGAAGCTTTCTTT
v_call: TRBV5-6; clone_size: once; cdr3_length: 13; d_call: NA; j_call: TRBJ2-1; cdr3_aa: CASSWDLKNEQFF; cdr3_nt: TGTGCCAGCAGCTGGGACCTCAAAAATGAGCAGTTCTTC
v_call: TRBV4-1; clone_size: once; cdr3_length: 16; d_call: NA; j_call: TRBJ2-3; cdr3_aa: CASSQDFWARGDTQYF; cdr3_nt: TGCGCCAGCAGCCAAGATTTTTGGGCCAGGGGCGATACGCAGTATTTT
v_call: TRBV5-6; clone_size: NA; cdr3_length: 15; d_call: NA; j_call: TRBJ2-6; cdr3_aa: CASKVGLSGANVLTF; cdr3_nt: TGTGCCAGCAAAGTCGGGTTGAGTGGGGCCAACGTCCTGACTTTC
v_call: TRBV6-5; clone_size: NA; cdr3_length: 13; d_call: NA; j_call: TRBJ1-2; cdr3_aa: CASSPRSDYGYTF; cdr3_nt: TGTGCCAGCAGTCCCCGATCCGACTATGGCTACACCTTC
v_call: TRBV4-1; clone_size: NA; cdr3_length: 13; d_call: TRBD1; j_call: TRBJ2-7; cdr3_aa: CAPFRQGVYEQYF; cdr3_nt: TGCGCCCCCTTTCGGCAGGGGGTCTACGAGCAGTACTTC
v_call: TRBV29-1; clone_size: few; cdr3_length: 13; d_call: NA; j_call: TRBJ2-1; cdr3_aa: CSVDTPPGLEQFF; cdr3_nt: TGCAGCGTTGATACACCCCCTGGGCTTGAGCAGTTCTTC
v_call: TRBV7-2; clone_size: NA; cdr3_length: 14; d_call: TRBD1; j_call: TRBJ1-5; cdr3_aa: CASTTGQGDQPQHF; cdr3_nt: TGTGCCAGCACCACAGGACAGGGCGATCAGCCCCAGCATTTT
v_call: TRBV29-1; clone_size: NA; cdr3_length: 13; d_call: TRBD1; j_call: TRBJ2-2; cdr3_aa: CSVDVTGAGELFF; cdr3_nt: TGCAGCGTTGACGTCACAGGGGCCGGGGAGCTGTTTTTT
v_call: TRBV2; clone_size: few; cdr3_length: 16; d_call: TRBD1; j_call: TRBJ2-5; cdr3_aa: CASSYGQVPYQETQYF; cdr3_nt: TGTGCCAGCAGTTATGGACAGGTGCCGTACCAAGAGACCCAGTACTTC
v_call: TRBV7-9; clone_size: NA; cdr3_length: 12; d_call: TRBD1; j_call: TRBJ2-5; cdr3_aa: CASSRQGETQYF; cdr3_nt: TGTGCCAGCAGCAGACAGGGCGAGACCCAGTACTTC
v_call: TRBV30; clone_size: NA; cdr3_length: 16; d_call: NA; j_call: TRBJ2-1; cdr3_aa: CAWSVPGTLSYNEQFF; cdr3_nt: TGTGCCTGGAGTGTACCGGGGACTCTCTCCTACAATGAGCAGTTCTTC
v_call: TRBV7-8; clone_size: once; cdr3_length: 15; d_call: NA; j_call: TRBJ2-5; cdr3_aa: CASSLSGTSPETQYF; cdr3_nt: TGTGCCAGCAGCTTATCCGGGACTTCCCCAGAGACCCAGTACTTC
v_call: TRBV7-9; clone_size: NA; cdr3_length: 12; d_call: NA; j_call: TRBJ1-1; cdr3_aa: CASSPEKSEAFF; cdr3_nt: TGTGCCAGCAGCCCCGAAAAGTCTGAAGCTTTCTTT